This T cell receptor beta chain stems from a study of T cell changes during pregnancy in multiple sclerosis (dated by TCRdb to about 2019). Broadly, across the study: The study examined how the T cell repertoire changed over the course of pregnancy in women with multiple sclerosis.

The CDR3 numbers 16 residues from cysteine through phenylalanine. The CDR3 DNA has 48 bases and is translated from base 1. CDR1 and CDR2, looked up from the germline V gene, are KGHSH and LQKENI. V and J are trimmed by 3 bases and 0 bases, and the gene matches miss 5 bases of the junction. Remarks on this clone: Its antigen is not yet known. Base qualities are not at hand, and no much larger clone is one base apart.

The receptor library was made with the immunoSEQ multiplex PCR assay. Sourced from immuneACCESS, this table was stored by TCRdb with only in-frame sequences that have V and J called. A share of the clones is absent; for the studies checked, an unresolved V gene accounts for under half, and the remainder has no known explanation. Across this sample there are 40,000 or so clones, with nearly 90% seen only once. The top ten clonotypes cover 1% to 1.5% of the sample. The sequence is built from TRBV18 and TRBJ2-7; 10 junctional bases match TRBD2. The material was CD4+ T cells from peripheral blood mononuclear cells, obtained in the first trimester of pregnancy. This TCR came from a female donor with multiple sclerosis, enrolled in a pregnancy study. The CDR3: CASSPPSGSHSYEQYF. The base sequence is TGTGCCAGCTCACCTCCTAGCGGGAGCCACTCCTACGAGCAGTACTTC.